This entry lists 15 T cell receptor beta chains sequenced from one sample in a study of monozygotic twins with inflammatory bowel disease. Using the 5' RACE reads, TCRdb records one entry per CDR3 protein without DNA. With about 210,000 distinct CDR3 sequences in the sample, the ten largest clones hold less than 2%. Sequenced: blood. These receptors were collected from a human donor with ulcerative colitis or Crohn's disease, or a healthy co-twin of an affected twin (not recorded which).

This chain connects TRBV6-1 to TRBJ2-7. The CDR3 sequence is 14 residues long. Germline CDR1 is MNHNS and CDR2 is SASEGT. The CDR3 here is CASSEDISPYEQYF.

The chain is built from TRBV24-1 and TRBJ2-3; as DNA is missing, the TRBD2 call by TCRdb cannot be tested. The CDR3 is made up of 17 amino acids. From germline, CDR1 is KGHDR and CDR2 SFDVKD. This chain's CDR3 is CATISGGAPELTDTQYF.

The chain recombines TRBV7-9 with TRBJ1-2; there is no DNA to check the TCRdb D call of TRBD1. The germline gives CDR1 SEHNR, CDR2 FQNEAQ (reference sequence). This CDR3 has 15 residues. The CDR3 region is CASSLPGTGAGGYTF.

This chain uses TRBV6-2 or TRBV6-3 with TRBJ2-1; without DNA, the TCRdb call of TRBD1 cannot be checked. Germline values: CDR1 MNHEY, CDR2 SVGEGT. This CDR3 region has 19 residues. The CDR3 here is CASSSLTSAGVGGYNEQFF.

The chain links TRBV5-4 to TRBJ1-2; TCRdb indicates TRBD1, and absent DNA this call remains unverified. Germline V gene lookup returns CDR1 SGHNT and CDR2 YYREEE (reference sequence). The CDR3 has 16 amino acids. CDR3 in amino acids: CASSLEPKTASYGYTF.

The chain uses TRBV3-1 and TRBJ2-3; TCRdb selects TRBD1, and the lack of DNA leaves this call unchecked. The CDR3 loop spans 15 amino acids. Germline loops: CDR1 LGHDT, CDR2 YNNKEL (reference sequence). The CDR3 reads CASSQGLLAGDTQYF.

The chain joins TRBV5-4 to TRBJ2-1; checking the TCRdb D call of TRBD2 is not possible without DNA. The CDR3 covers 15 residues. Per the germline V gene, CDR1 is SGHNT and CDR2 is YYREEE (reference sequence). This CDR3 reads CASSLPRAFGNEQFF.

This sequence joins TRBV18 and TRBJ1-5; TCRdb indicates TRBD1, and absent DNA this call remains unverified. CDR1 and CDR2 from the germline V gene are KGHSH and LQKENI. The CDR3 consists of 15 residues. The CDR3: CASSPAPGNGQPQHF.

The chain recombines TRBV2 with TRBJ1-5. The CDR3 is made up of 15 amino acids. Germline CDR1 and CDR2: SNHLY and FYNNEI. The CDR3 sequence is CASSETRSSNHPQHF.

This rearrangement joins TRBV5-1 to TRBJ2-7; the TCRdb call, TRBD1, lacks DNA for checking. Germline CDR1 reads SGHRS; CDR2 reads YFSETQ. The CDR3 length is 16 residues. CDR3 sequence: CASSLGRGANSYEQYF.

The J gene is TRBJ1-5, the V gene TRBV7-2. Germline CDR1 and CDR2: SGHTA and FQGNSA. The CDR3 is made up of 13 amino acids. CDR3 in amino acids: CASSLPPNQPQHF.

The rearrangement joins TRBV5-8 to TRBJ1-2. CDR3 length: 15 amino acids. Per germline, CDR1 SGHTS and CDR2 YDEGEE. CDR3 protein: CASSWDSVIGYGYTF.

The V call is TRBV19, the J call TRBJ1-1. The CDR3 runs to 14 residues. Looked up from germline, CDR1 is LNHDA and CDR2 is SQIVND (reference sequence). CDR3 protein: CASSIGMAATEAFF. Filled out from reference TRBV19 and TRBJ1-1, the complete variable domain reads DGGITQSPKYLFRKEGQNVTLSCEQNLNHDAMYWYRQDPGQGLRLIYYSQIVNDFQKGDIAEGYSVSREKKESFPLTVTSAQKNPTAFYLCASSIGMAATEAFFGQGTRLTVV.

The chain uses TRBV20-1 and TRBJ2-7; TCRdb indicates TRBD1, and absent DNA this call remains unverified. CDR1 is DFQATT and CDR2 is SNEGSKA in the germline V gene (reference sequence). This CDR3 has 15 amino acids. This chain's CDR3 is CSATDPDSIRPEQYF.

This chain joins TRBV25-1 and TRBJ2-7; without DNA, the TCRdb call of TRBD1 cannot be checked. Germline values: CDR1 MGHDK, CDR2 SYGVNS. This CDR3 is built from 16 residues. The CDR3 spells CASSDRTGTGGDEQYF.